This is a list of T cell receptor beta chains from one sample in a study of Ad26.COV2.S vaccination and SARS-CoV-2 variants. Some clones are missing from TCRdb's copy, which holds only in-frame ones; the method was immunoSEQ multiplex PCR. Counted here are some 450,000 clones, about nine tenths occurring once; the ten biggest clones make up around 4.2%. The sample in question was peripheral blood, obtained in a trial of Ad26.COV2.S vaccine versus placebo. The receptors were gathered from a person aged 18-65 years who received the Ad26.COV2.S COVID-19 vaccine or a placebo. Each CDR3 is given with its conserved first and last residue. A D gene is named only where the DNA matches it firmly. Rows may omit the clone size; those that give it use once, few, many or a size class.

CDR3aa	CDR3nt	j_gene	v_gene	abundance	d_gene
CASSLALPGEAPGEQFF	TGTGCCAGCAGCTTAGCCCTTCCGGGGGAGGCCCCCGGTGAGCAGTTCTTC	TRBJ2-1	TRBV11-2	NA	NA
CASSLVLTGYQETQYF	TGTGCCAGCAGCTTAGTCCTGACCGGGTACCAAGAGACCCAGTACTTC	TRBJ2-5	TRBV11-2	NA	NA
CASSLPSGRSPSFF	TGTGCCAGCAGCTTGCCTAGCGGGAGATCCCCCAGCTTCTTC	TRBJ2-1	TRBV5-6	NA	TRBD2
CASSLGTYNEQFF	TGTGCCAGCAGTTTAGGGACTTACAATGAGCAGTTCTTC	TRBJ2-1	TRBV27	NA	NA
CASSYSPVNTEAFF	TGTGCCAGCAGTTACTCGCCAGTGAACACTGAAGCTTTCTTT	TRBJ1-1	TRBV6-5	NA	NA
CASRGETQYF	TGTGCCAGCAGGGGGGAGACCCAGTACTTC	TRBJ2-5	TRBV12-3/TRBV12-4	NA	NA
CASSPGISYNSPLHF	TGTGCCAGCAGTCCCGGGATCTCCTATAATTCACCCCTCCACTTT	TRBJ1-6	TRBV9	NA	NA
CASSLVQGQEHF	TGCGCCAGCAGCTTGGTCCAGGGACAGGAGCATTTT	TRBJ2-3	TRBV5-1	NA	TRBD1
CASSPGQGTYEQYF	TGTGCCAGTAGTCCGGGACAGGGGACCTACGAGCAGTACTTC	TRBJ2-7	TRBV19	NA	TRBD1
CASSKARQGVKHF	TGTGCCAGCAGCAAAGCGCGGCAGGGGGTTAAGCACTTC	TRBJ2-7	TRBV21-1	NA	NA
CASSYGQGAGELFF	TGTGCCAGCAGTTACGGACAGGGGGCCGGGGAGCTGTTTTTT	TRBJ2-2	TRBV6-2/TRBV6-3	NA	TRBD1
CAIGTGTSGRRSYNEQFF	TGTGCCATCGGTACCGGGACTAGCGGGCGTAGGTCCTACAATGAGCAGTTCTTC	TRBJ2-1	TRBV10-3	once	TRBD2
CSARQNYGYTF	TGCAGTGCTAGACAGAACTATGGCTACACCTTC	TRBJ1-2	TRBV20-1	NA	NA
CASSSTALEQYF	TGTGCCAGCAGTTCCACCGCCCTCGAGCAGTACTTC	TRBJ2-7	TRBV28	NA	NA
CASSLVPNEQFF	TGTGCCAGCAGCTTAGTTCCCAATGAGCAGTTCTTC	TRBJ2-1	TRBV11-3	NA	NA
CASSQDSKGRVSPTSTDTQYF	TGCGCCAGCAGCCAAGATAGTAAAGGCAGGGTCTCTCCCACTTCCACAGATACGCAGTATTTT	TRBJ2-3	TRBV4-3	NA	NA
CASSQVLRGAGYTF	TGTGCCAGCAGCCAAGTTTTGAGGGGCGCCGGCTACACCTTC	TRBJ1-2	TRBV4-2	NA	NA
CASSPPSVSDTQYF	TGTGCCAGCTCACCACCCTCAGTTTCAGATACGCAGTATTTT	TRBJ2-3	TRBV18	NA	NA
CASSGPRTAGQPQHF	TGTGCCAGTAGTGGCCCCAGGACAGCTGGTCAGCCCCAGCATTTT	TRBJ1-5	TRBV19	NA	NA
CASSGGTGDNQPQHF	TGTGCCAGTAGTGGGGGGACAGGGGACAATCAGCCCCAGCATTTT	TRBJ1-5	TRBV19	few	TRBD1
CASSKGLDPNTGELFF	TGCGCCAGCAGCAAAGGACTGGACCCGAACACCGGGGAGCTGTTTTTT	TRBJ2-2	TRBV5-1	NA	NA
CASSSRPNTEAFF	TGTGCCAGCAGCTCGAGACCGAACACTGAAGCTTTCTTT	TRBJ1-1	TRBV7-9	NA	NA
CASSTTAAHSPLHF	TGTGCCAGCAGCACGACGGCGGCACATTCACCCCTCCACTTT	TRBJ1-6	TRBV5-4	NA	NA
CASSPDRGYGYTF	TGCGCCAGCAGTCCCGACAGGGGGTATGGCTACACCTTC	TRBJ1-2	TRBV23-1	NA	TRBD1
CASSLLGLGTDTQYF	TGTGCCAGCAGCCTACTGGGTCTTGGCACAGATACGCAGTATTTT	TRBJ2-3	TRBV28	NA	NA
CATSRWPSGASSNEQFF	TGTGCCACCAGCAGATGGCCCAGTGGAGCGTCAAGCAATGAGCAGTTCTTC	TRBJ2-1	TRBV15	NA	NA
CASSSTAGIADTQYF	TGTGCCAGCAGCTCAACTGCGGGAATCGCAGATACGCAGTATTTT	TRBJ2-3	TRBV7-9	NA	NA
CASSLLYGGRGVEQYF	TGTGCCAGCAGCTTATTATATGGCGGGAGGGGGGTCGAGCAGTACTTC	TRBJ2-7	TRBV11-2	NA	TRBD2
CAISDPGRYEQYF	TGTGCCATCAGTGACCCCGGACGCTACGAGCAGTACTTC	TRBJ2-7	TRBV10-3	NA	NA
CASSLRLSVSYEQYF	TGTGCCAGCAGCTTGCGGCTTTCCGTCTCCTACGAGCAGTACTTC	TRBJ2-7	TRBV5-4	NA	NA
CASSQVGDTIYF	TGCGCCAGCAGCCAAGTCGGAGACACCATATATTTT	TRBJ1-3	TRBV4-1	NA	NA
CSVGGTSKDSEQYF	TGCAGCGTTGGCGGGACTAGCAAGGACTCCGAGCAGTACTTC	TRBJ2-7	TRBV29-1	NA	TRBD2
CASSPGLTYEQYF	TGTGCCAGCAGCCCCGGTCTAACCTACGAGCAGTACTTC	TRBJ2-7	TRBV5-5	once	NA
CASSLATGRADF	TGTGCCAGCAGCTTAGCAACAGGGAGGGCGGACTTC	TRBJ2-7	TRBV5-6	NA	NA
CASSGDQWGEQYF	TGTGCCAGCAGCGGTGACCAGTGGGGCGAGCAGTACTTC	TRBJ2-7	TRBV9	NA	NA
CASSPDDRGRWSYNEQFF	TGTGCCAGCTCACCGGACGACAGGGGGCGATGGTCCTACAATGAGCAGTTCTTC	TRBJ2-1	TRBV18	NA	TRBD1
CASVPMRGDSPLHF	TGTGCCAGCGTACCCATGAGGGGAGATTCACCCCTCCACTTT	TRBJ1-6	TRBV6-5	NA	NA
CASSQRGPPYEQYF	TGTGCCAGCAGCCAACGAGGGCCCCCCTACGAGCAGTACTTC	TRBJ2-7	TRBV3-1/TRBV3-2	NA	NA
CSAKGALNTEAFF	TGCAGCGCGAAAGGGGCCCTGAACACTGAAGCTTTCTTT	TRBJ1-1	TRBV29-1	NA	NA
CASSESGQEADTQYF	TGTGCCAGCAGCGAATCGGGACAAGAAGCAGATACGCAGTATTTT	TRBJ2-3	TRBV2	NA	NA
CSVDIGRDEQFF	TGCAGCGTTGATATTGGAAGGGATGAGCAGTTCTTC	TRBJ2-1	TRBV29-1	NA	NA
CASSLNRGQHNEQFF	TGTGCCAGCAGTTTAAACAGGGGGCAGCACAATGAGCAGTTCTTC	TRBJ2-1	TRBV28	NA	TRBD1